The clone carrying this T cell receptor beta chain has at least ten counts. Using its own MiXCR run on the RT-PCR reads, TCRdb lists one record per CDR3 protein. The sample lists 450,000 to 700,000 distinct CDR3 sequences, roughly 15% occurring once. The sample comes from a study of response to subunit inactivated influenza vaccine. The CDR3 contains 13 residues. Germline values: CDR1 SNHLY, CDR2 FYNNEI. V gave up 5 bases and J gave up 2 bases, with 7 bases separating them. Sequences were derived from PBMCs from blood, sampled roughly 13 days after vaccination. The sequence was obtained from a man in his fifties who received an inactivated influenza vaccine. The rearrangement joins TRBV2 to TRBJ1-5; D call uncertain. The CDR3 coding sequence is TGTGCCAGCAGTTCAGAGGGCAATCAGCCCCAGCATTTT. Translated, it gives CASSSEGNQPQHF.